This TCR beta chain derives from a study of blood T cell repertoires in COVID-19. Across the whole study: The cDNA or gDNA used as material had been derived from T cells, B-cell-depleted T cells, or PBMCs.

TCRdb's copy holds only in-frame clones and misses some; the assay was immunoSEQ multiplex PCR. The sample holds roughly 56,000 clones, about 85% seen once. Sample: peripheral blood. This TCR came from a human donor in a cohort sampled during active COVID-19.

The CDR3: CATSLRNSPLHF. The CDR3 region has the DNA TGTGCCACCAGCCTTAGAAATTCACCCCTCCACTTT. The genes are TRBV15 and TRBJ1-6; D gene unclear. From germline, CDR1 is LNHNV and CDR2 YYDKDF (reference sequence). V was trimmed by 5 bases and J by 7 bases, leaving 6 bases between them. The CDR3 spans 12 residues.